Given below is one T cell receptor beta chain in context. There are a few counts of this clonotype. The target of this receptor is not known. Base qualities are not at hand, and no much larger clone is one base apart. Library preparation employed 5' RACE. Data came from an Illumina HiSeq 2500. A second roughly 6 to 11 cycle PCR used a sample-barcoded 5' primer and a J-beta primer mix. Each TCR beta cDNA molecule received a unique molecular identifier from a template-switch 5' adaptor carrying 12 random nucleotides. Each sample yielded at least 3 million CDR3-containing paired-end reads. The Mint cDNA synthesis kit, primed by a TRBC-specific oligonucleotide, was used to synthesize first-strand cDNA from all RNA. After uracil-DNA glycosylase treatment, a first 18-cycle PCR used universal primers M1SS and BC2_uni_R on all cDNA. The original pipeline was this. For normalization, 1 million high-quality reads, each with a distinct molecular identifier, were randomly selected from each sample. Reads with shared molecular identifiers were discarded instead of being binned into consensus sequences. MiTCR, run with a Q25 quality threshold and the strictest error-elimination algorithm, handled CDR3 identification, clonotype clustering and error correction. A nonparametric unseen species model using Euler transformation provided a lower-bound estimate of total TCR beta diversity. Using fastp at Q25 and MiXCR, TCRdb reprocessed the public reads and kept productive beta chains. Entries that share a CDR3 protein sequence are merged under the most common genes and DNA. Here the V and J calls rest on TCRdb's processing, not on the authors' analysis. Across this sample there are around 800,000 distinct CDR3 sequences, with more than 25% seen only once. The ten largest clones capture approximately 2.9% of the sample.

Systemically healthy Caucasian individuals from Russia, 39 in total and aged roughly 6 to 100 years, were included as donors. Each donor gave around 9.8 milliliters of peripheral blood, collected into EDTA-treated Vacutainer tubes. Ficoll-Paque density-gradient centrifugation was used to isolate PBMCs, with at least 7 million per sample. Trizol reagent was used to extract total RNA from the PBMCs, yielding at least 5.5 micrograms per sample. For every donor, flow cytometry on a PBMC aliquot measured the percentage of naive CD45RAhigh/CD27high T cells. The CDR3 holds 13 amino acids from the cysteine to the phenylalanine. The read is trimmed to its CDR3 DNA, 39 bases read in frame from base 1. Here V drops 4 bases and J drops 3 bases, and the junction holds 2 bases not matched to any gene. The germline V gene encodes CDR1 SEHNR and CDR2 FQNEAQ (reference sequence). The sample belongs to a study of blood T cells in healthy people across ages (dated by TCRdb to 2013 to 2016). General notes on the study: In model experiments, template switching captured about one uniquely barcoded TCR beta cDNA molecule for every two T cells. Using the same blood draw, the study looked at two additional independent replicas of 1 million unique cDNA reads for two donors, one aged 18 to 30 and the other aged 80 or older. Age-related changes in TCR beta repertoire diversity were measured in the study by deep sequencing normalized with unique cDNA molecular identifiers. The donors were divided into four age groups: young (average around 15 years), middle-aged (roughly 40), aged (roughly 60) and long-lived (roughly 88). General conclusions and limits of the study: The CMV infection status of donors was not known, potentially confounding age-related changes in expanded clonotypes. Estimates of total diversity based on one million sequenced T cells were considered lower bounds and underestimates. There was a strong correlation between observed TCR beta diversity and the percentage of naive T cells measured by flow cytometry. As age increased, observed TCR beta diversity per million T cells dropped in a roughly linear way, and a significant reduction was already evident by age 40. Compared with the aged group, more naive CD4+ T cells, fewer expanded clones and increased TCR diversity were shown by the long-lived group, suggesting age selection. Because profiling used bulk unsorted PBMCs, naive and antigen-experienced compartments could not be compared conclusively.

A further study also used this sample, focusing on T cells of mothers and their children. That second publication adds: Nine systemically healthy Caucasian individuals served as donors, namely three mothers together with their six children. cDNA synthesis consumed the entire amount of extracted RNA, loaded at about 1.5 ug RNA in each 15 ul reaction. Sample barcodes and 2-4 random nucleotides were added via the M1S primer in the second PCR. More than 9 million TCR beta CDR3 reads were obtained from each mother, and 2.5 million to 3.5 million reads were obtained from each child. In both related and unrelated pairs, thymic selection shapes the output of TCR recombination in a similar way, with inherited differences having only a minor effect. Normalized repertoire overlap in related mother-child pairs was always slightly higher than in unrelated mother-child pairs, but the difference was never significant. No persistent microchimeric T cell clones were found, with a detection sensitivity of approximately 100 clones per million clonotypes. Deep NGS was used in the study to compare the TCR beta repertoires of mothers and children and to look for features that separate related mother-child pairs from unrelated individuals. On average, the children were approximately 11 +/- 4 years old, while the mothers were roughly 36 +/- 4 years old. After adapters were ligated using NEBNext reagents, the libraries underwent 100+100 nt paired-end sequencing on an Illumina HiSeq 2000. To prevent cross-contamination, the mother and child libraries were prepared a month apart and were sequenced in separate runs. Each donor had between about 500,000 and 2,100,000 distinct TCR beta clonotypes identified. Naive TCR beta clonotypes were estimated from low-frequency clonotypes matched to each donor's FACS-determined naive share, without sorting.

The sequence derives from a boy aged 5-17 years in good health. This sequence uses TRBV7-9 and TRBJ1-2; 7 of the junction bases match TRBD1. The sample consisted of blood. CDR3 reads: CASSWGTDYGYTF. The nucleotide sequence is given as TGTGCCAGCAGCTGGGGGACAGACTATGGCTACACCTTC. When the CDR3 is completed using the reference TRBV7-9 and TRBJ1-2 genes on either side, the full variable domain is DTGVSQNPRHKITKRGQNVTFRCDPISEHNRLYWYRQTLGQGPEFLTYFQNEAQLEKSRLLSDRFSAERPKGSFSTLEIQRTEQGDSAMYLCASSWGTDYGYTFGSGTRLTVV.